This TCR beta chain came from a study of cytomegalovirus exposure and HLA in healthy donors. Findings of the study overall: Clusters of TCRs from the first cohort tended to co-occur in the roughly 120 validation repertoires (as a later analysis found).

Assay used: immunoSEQ multiplex PCR; TCRdb lists only in-frame clones, some missing. The profile shows about 78,000 clones, 90% to 96% of them singletons. Germline lookup yields CDR1 MGHRA and CDR2 YSYEKL. The length of the CDR3 is 15 residues. Concerning this clone: What it binds is not known. One end of the junction is discordant with germline, which a read error may explain.

The chain couples TRBV4-1 to TRBJ2-5, with D possibly being TRBD1 (5 bases). The sequence came from a man aged 18 to 29 in good health and CMV-seropositive. Sequences were obtained from PBMCs. The DNA for the CDR3 is TGCGCCAGCAGTCAAGAAACGGTACAGGTAGAGACCCAGTACTTC. Its translation: CASSQETVQVETQYF.